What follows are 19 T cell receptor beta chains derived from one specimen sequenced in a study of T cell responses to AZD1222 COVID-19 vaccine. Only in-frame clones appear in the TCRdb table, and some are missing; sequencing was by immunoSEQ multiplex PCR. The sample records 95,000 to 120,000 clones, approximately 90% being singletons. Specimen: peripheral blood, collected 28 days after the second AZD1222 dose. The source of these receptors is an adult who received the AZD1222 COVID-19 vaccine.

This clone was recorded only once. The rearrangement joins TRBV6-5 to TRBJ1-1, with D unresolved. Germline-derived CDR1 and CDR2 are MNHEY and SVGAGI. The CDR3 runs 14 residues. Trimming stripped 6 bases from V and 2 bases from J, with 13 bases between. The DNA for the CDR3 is TGTGCCAGCAGCCTCTCCCGGGGTAACACTGAAGCTTTCTTT. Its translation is CASSLSRGNTEAFF.

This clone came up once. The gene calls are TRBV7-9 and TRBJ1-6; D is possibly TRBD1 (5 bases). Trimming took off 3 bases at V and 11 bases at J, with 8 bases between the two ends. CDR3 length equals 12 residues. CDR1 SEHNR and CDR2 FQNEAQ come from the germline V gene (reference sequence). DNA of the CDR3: TGTGCCAGCAGCTTGACAGCGGCACCCCTCCACTTT. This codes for CASSLTAAPLHF.

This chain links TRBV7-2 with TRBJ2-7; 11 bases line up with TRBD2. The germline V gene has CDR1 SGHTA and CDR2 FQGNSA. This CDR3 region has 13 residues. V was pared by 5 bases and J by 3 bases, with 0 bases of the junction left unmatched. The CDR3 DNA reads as TGTGCCAGCAGCACTAGCGGGGGCTACGAGCAGTACTTC. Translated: CASSTSGGYEQYF.

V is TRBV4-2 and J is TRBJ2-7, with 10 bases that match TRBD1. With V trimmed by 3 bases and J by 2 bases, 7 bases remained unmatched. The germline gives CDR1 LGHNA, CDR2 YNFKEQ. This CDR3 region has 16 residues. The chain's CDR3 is CASSQRTGGITYEQYF. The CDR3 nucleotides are TGTGCCAGCAGCCAGAGGACAGGGGGGATTACCTACGAGCAGTACTTC.

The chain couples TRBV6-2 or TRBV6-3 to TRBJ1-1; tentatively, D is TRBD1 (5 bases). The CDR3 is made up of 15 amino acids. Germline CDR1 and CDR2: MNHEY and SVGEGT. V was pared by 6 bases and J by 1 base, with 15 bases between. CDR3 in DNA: TGTGCCAGCAGCCGAGGAACGACAGCGAACACTGAAGCTTTCTTT. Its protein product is CASSRGTTANTEAFF.

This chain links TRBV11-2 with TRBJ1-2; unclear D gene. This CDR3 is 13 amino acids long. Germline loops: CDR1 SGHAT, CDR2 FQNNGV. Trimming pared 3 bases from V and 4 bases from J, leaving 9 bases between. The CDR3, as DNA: TGTGCCAGCAGCTTTGGCACTTCCTATGGCTACACCTTC. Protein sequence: CASSFGTSYGYTF.

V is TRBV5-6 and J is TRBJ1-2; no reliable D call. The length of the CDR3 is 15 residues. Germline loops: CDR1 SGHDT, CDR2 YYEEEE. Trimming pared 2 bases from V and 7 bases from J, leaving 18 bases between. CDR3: CASSFEQLRSAGYTF. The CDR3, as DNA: TGTGCCAGCAGCTTCGAACAACTCCGGTCTGCTGGCTACACCTTC.

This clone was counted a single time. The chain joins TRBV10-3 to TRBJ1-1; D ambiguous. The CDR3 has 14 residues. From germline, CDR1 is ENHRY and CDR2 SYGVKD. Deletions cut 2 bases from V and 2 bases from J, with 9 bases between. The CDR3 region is CAISERVENTEAFF. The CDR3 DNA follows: TGTGCCATCAGTGAGAGGGTGGAAAACACTGAAGCTTTCTTT.

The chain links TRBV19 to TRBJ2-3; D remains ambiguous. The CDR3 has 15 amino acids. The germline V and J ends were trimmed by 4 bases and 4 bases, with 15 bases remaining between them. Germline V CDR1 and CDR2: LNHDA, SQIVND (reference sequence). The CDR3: CASSRAPASPDTQYF. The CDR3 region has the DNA TGTGCCAGTAGTAGGGCTCCCGCGAGTCCAGATACGCAGTATTTT.

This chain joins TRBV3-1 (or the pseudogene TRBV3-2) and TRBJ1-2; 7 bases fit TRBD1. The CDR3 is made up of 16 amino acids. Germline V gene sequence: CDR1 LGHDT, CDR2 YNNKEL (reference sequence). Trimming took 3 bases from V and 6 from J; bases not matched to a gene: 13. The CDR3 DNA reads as TGTGCCAGCAGCCAGATCTCGGGACAGCGAAATAATGGCTACACCTTC. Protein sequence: CASSQISGQRNNGYTF.

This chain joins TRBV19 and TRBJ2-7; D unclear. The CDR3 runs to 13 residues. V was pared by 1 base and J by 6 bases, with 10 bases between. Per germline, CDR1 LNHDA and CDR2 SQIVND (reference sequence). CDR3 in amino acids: CASSIARTSEQYF. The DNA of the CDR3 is TGTGCCAGTAGTATAGCCAGGACCAGCGAGCAGTACTTC.

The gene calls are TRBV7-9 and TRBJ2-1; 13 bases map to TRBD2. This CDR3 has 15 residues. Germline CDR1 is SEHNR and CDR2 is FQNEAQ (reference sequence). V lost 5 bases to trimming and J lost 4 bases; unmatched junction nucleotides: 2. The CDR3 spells CASSTLAGGYNEQFF. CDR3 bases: TGTGCCAGCAGCACACTAGCGGGGGGGTACAATGAGCAGTTCTTC.

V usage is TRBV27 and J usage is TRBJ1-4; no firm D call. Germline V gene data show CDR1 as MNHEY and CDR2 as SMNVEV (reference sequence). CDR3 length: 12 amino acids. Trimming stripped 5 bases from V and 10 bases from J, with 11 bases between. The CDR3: CASSPRKGKLFF. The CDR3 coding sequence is TGTGCCAGCAGTCCCCGGAAGGGAAAACTGTTTTTT.

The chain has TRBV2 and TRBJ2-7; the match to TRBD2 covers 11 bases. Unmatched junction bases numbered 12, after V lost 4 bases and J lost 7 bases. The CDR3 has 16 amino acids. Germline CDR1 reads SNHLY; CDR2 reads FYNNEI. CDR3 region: CASSALTSGVGREQYF. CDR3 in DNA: TGTGCCAGCAGTGCCCTGACTAGCGGGGTTGGACGGGAGCAGTACTTC. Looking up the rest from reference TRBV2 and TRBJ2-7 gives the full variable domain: EPEVTQTPSHQVTQMGQEVILRCVPISNHLYFYWYRQILGQKVEFLVSFYNNEISEKSEIFDDQFSVERPDGSNFTLKIRSTKLEDSAMYFCASSALTSGVGREQYFGPGTRLTVT.

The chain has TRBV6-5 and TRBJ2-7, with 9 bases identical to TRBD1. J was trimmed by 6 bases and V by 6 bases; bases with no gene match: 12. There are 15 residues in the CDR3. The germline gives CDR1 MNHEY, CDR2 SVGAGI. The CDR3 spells CASSEVGQGVSEQYF. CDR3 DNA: TGTGCCAGCAGCGAGGTGGGACAGGGAGTTTCCGAGCAGTACTTC.

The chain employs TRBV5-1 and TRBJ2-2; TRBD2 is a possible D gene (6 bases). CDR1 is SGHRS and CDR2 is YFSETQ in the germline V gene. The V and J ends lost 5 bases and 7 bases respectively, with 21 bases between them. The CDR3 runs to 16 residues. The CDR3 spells CASSSRGLPSGGELFF. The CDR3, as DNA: TGCGCCAGCAGTTCAAGGGGACTGCCTTCGGGCGGGGAGCTGTTTTTT.

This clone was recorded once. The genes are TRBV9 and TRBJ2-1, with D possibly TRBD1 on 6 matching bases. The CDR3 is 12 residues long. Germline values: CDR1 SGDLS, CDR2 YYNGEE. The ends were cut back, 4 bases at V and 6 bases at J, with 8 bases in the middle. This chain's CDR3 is CASSPDSNEQFF. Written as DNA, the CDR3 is TGTGCCAGCAGCCCGGACAGCAATGAGCAGTTCTTC.

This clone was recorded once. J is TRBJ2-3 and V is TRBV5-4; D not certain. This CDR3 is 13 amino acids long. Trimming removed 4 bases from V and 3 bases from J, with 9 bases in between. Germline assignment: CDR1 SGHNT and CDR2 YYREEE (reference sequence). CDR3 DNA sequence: TGTGCCAGCAGCACGGTCCAGACAGATACGCAGTATTTT. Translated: CASSTVQTDTQYF.

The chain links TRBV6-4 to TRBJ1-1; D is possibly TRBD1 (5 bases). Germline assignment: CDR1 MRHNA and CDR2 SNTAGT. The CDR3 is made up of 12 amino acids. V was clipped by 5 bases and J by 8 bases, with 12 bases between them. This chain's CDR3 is CASSQGAGEAFF. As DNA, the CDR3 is TGTGCCAGCAGTCAGGGTGCAGGGGAAGCTTTCTTT.